This T cell receptor beta chain emerged from a study of CD8+CD57+ T cells in acquired aplastic anemia. Researchers used genomic DNA as the template to profile TCR beta VDJ and CDR3. TCRdb analysed the reads with MiXCR anew, one entry per CDR3 protein. The table has a few hundred thousand distinct CDR3 sequences, approximately 32% seen once. Patients included in sequencing had previously demonstrated CD8+CD57+ cell expansion by flow cytometry. Severe acquired aplastic anemia was diagnosed in all patients. The CDR3 runs to 14 residues. Deletions cut 6 bases from V and 2 bases from J, with 15 bases between. Germline-derived CDR1 and CDR2 are DFQATT and SNEGSKA (reference sequence).

The J gene is TRBJ2-3, the V gene TRBV20-1, with D perhaps matching TRBD2 (6 bases). The material sequenced was sorted CD4+, CD8+, or CD8+CD57+ T cells (not recorded which) from PBMCs. This receptor was taken from a human donor with aplastic anemia. This CDR3 is CSADLSRDTDTQYF. The CDR3 nucleotides are TGCAGTGCAGACCTGTCGCGGGACACAGATACGCAGTATTTT.